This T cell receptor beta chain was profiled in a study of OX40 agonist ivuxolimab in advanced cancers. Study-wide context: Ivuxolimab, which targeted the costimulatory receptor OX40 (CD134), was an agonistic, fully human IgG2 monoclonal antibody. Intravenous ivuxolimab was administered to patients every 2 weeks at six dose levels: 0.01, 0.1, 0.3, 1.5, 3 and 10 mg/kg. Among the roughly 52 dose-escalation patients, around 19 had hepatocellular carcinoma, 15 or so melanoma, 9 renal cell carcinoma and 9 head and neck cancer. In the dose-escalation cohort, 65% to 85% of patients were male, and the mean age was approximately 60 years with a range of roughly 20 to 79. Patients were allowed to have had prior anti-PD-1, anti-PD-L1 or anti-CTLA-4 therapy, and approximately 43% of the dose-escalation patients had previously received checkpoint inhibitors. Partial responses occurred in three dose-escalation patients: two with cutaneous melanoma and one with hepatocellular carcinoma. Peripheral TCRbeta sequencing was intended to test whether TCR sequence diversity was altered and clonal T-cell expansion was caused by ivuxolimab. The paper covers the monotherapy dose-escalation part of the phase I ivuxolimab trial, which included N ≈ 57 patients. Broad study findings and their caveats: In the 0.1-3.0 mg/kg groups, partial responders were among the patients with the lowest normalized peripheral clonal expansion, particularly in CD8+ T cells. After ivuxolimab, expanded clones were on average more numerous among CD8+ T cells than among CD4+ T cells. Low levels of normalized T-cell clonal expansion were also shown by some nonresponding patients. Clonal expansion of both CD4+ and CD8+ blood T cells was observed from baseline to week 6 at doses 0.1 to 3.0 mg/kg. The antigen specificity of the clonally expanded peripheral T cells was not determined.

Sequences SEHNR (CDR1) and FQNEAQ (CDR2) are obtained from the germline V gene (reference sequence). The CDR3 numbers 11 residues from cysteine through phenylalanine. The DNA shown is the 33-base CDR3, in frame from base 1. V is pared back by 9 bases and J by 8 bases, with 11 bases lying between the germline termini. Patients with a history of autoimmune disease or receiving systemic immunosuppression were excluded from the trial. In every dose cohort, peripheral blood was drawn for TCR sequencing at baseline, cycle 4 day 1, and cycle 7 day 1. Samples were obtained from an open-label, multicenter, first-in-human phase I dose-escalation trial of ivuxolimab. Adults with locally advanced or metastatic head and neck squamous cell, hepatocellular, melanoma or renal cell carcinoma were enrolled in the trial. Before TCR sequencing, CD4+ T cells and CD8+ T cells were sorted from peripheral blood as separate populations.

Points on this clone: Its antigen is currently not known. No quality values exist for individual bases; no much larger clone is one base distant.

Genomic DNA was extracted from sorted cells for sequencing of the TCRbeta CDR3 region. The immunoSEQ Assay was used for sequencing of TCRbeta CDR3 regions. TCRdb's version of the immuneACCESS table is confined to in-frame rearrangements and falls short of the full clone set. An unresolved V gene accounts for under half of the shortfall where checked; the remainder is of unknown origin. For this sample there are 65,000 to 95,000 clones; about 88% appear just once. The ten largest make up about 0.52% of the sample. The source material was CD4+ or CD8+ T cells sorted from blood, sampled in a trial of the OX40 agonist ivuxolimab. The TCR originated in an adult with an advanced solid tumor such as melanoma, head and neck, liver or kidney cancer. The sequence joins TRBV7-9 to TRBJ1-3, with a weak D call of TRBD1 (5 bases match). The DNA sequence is TGTGCCAGTTCCGGGACGGACACCATATATTTT. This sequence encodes CASSGTDTIYF.